This T cell receptor (beta chain) was retrieved from a study of CD8 T cells in Susac syndrome. The CDR3 is 15 residues long. The V end lost 0 bases, the J end lost 4 bases, and 13 bases lay between the germline ends. The germline gives CDR1 GTSNPN, CDR2 SVGIG (reference sequence). cDNA came from around 0.54 to 1 ug RNA primed by random hexamers. TCRdb re-analysed the immunoSEQ multiplex PCR reads in MiXCR, keeping a single row per CDR3 protein. The sample yields approximately 260,000 distinct CDR3 sequences, 96% seen once. This chain links TRBV30 with TRBJ2-1; no clear D gene. The receptor was isolated from a human donor with Susac syndrome. Sequenced input: CD4+ T cells from PBMCs. CDR3 DNA: TGTGCCTGGAGTGTAGGGTCGAGAAGATACAATGAGCAGTTCTTC. It is translated as CAWSVGSRRYNEQFF.